The 21 T cell receptor beta chains presented below share a single source sample, sequenced in a study of CD8+CD57+ T cells in acquired aplastic anemia. Patients sequenced had flow cytometry evidence of CD8+CD57+ cell expansion. Genomic DNA provided the template from which TCR beta VDJ and CDR3 profiles were obtained. MiXCR, applied by TCRdb to the reads, yields one record per CDR3 protein. The data show 150,000 to 200,000 distinct CDR3 sequences, around half seen once. Sequenced sample: sorted CD4+, CD8+, or CD8+CD57+ T cells (not recorded which) from PBMCs. Source of these receptors: a human donor with aplastic anemia.

The chain recombines TRBV24-1 with TRBJ2-1, with D perhaps assigned TRBD1 or TRBD2 (5 bases each). Germline values: CDR1 KGHDR, CDR2 SFDVKD. CDR3 length: 13 amino acids. V shed 4 bases and J shed 7 bases, with 10 bases lying between them. CDR3 amino acids: CATSDRDLNEQFF. Here the CDR3 DNA reads TGTGCCACCAGTGACAGGGACCTTAATGAGCAGTTCTTC.

This clonotype appeared many times. The rearrangement joins TRBV12-3 or TRBV12-4 to TRBJ1-5, with 9 nucleotides matching TRBD1. V was pared by 1 base and J by 2 bases, with 3 bases of the junction left unmatched. The CDR3 runs 16 residues. Here the CDR3 DNA reads TGTGCCAGCAGTTTAGGGACAGGGGAGGGCAATCAGCCCCAGCATTTT. It translates to CASSLGTGEGNQPQHF.

Many counts were recorded for this clonotype. The V call is TRBV6-1, the J call TRBJ1-6; weak D call: TRBD1 (6 bases). Trimming cost V 3 bases and J 7 bases, with 19 bases left between them. The germline gives CDR1 MNHNS, CDR2 SASEGT. The CDR3 is made up of 17 amino acids. CDR3 protein: CASSDLLSRGGNSPLHF. CDR3 DNA: TGTGCCAGCAGTGATCTCCTAAGCAGGGGAGGGAATTCACCCCTCCACTTT.

The chain joins TRBV2 to TRBJ1-1; TRBD1 matches at 9 bases. The germline gives CDR1 SNHLY, CDR2 FYNNEI. The V gene end was trimmed by 6 bases and the J gene end by 5 bases; junction bases not matched to a gene: 4. CDR3 length equals 13 residues. CDR3 DNA sequence: TGTGCCAGCAGCGCTGGGACAGGGACTGAAGCTTTCTTT. It translates to CASSAGTGTEAFF.

A word on this clonotype: A much larger clone differs from this one at a single base, so this may be a read error. The V call is TRBV3-1, the J call TRBJ2-7, with 9 bases matching TRBD2. With 4 bases clipped from V and 6 bases from J, the junction kept 7 bases outside the gene matches. The CDR3 runs to 14 residues. Germline V CDR1 and CDR2: LGHDT, YNNKEL (reference sequence). In nucleotides, the CDR3 is TGTGCCAGCAGCCCTAGCGGGGAGTCCCGCGAGCAGTACTTC. Its protein product is CASSPSGESREQYF.

Ten or more counts support this clonotype. This chain connects TRBV6-2 or TRBV6-3 to TRBJ1-5; no firm D call. V was cut by 2 bases and J by 8 bases, with 7 bases left in between. The V gene's germline CDR1 is MNHEY and CDR2 SVGEGT. The length of the CDR3 is 12 residues. The CDR3 spells CASSYGVKPQHF. CDR3 DNA sequence: TGTGCCAGCAGTTACGGCGTAAAGCCCCAGCATTTT.

Comments on this clonotype: Here the CDR3 omits its conserved ending phenylalanine or tryptophan, so a read error is the likely source. The chain is built from TRBV5-5 and TRBJ2-2; D is perhaps TRBD2 (7 bases). V dropped 0 bases and J dropped 3 bases, with 12 bases sitting between them. Germline CDR1 SGHKS, CDR2 YYEKEE (reference sequence). CDR3 size: 16 residues. The CDR3 DNA sequence: TGTGCCAGCAGCTTGGTTGGGGGGGGCGACACCGGGGAGCTGTTTCTT. Translated, it gives CASSLVGGGDTGELFL.

The genes are TRBV2 and TRBJ1-3; a weak D match, TRBD1 (6 bases). CDR3 size: 15 residues. Trimming removed 1 base at V and 2 bases at J, with 9 bases between. CDR1 and CDR2 (germline): SNHLY, FYNNEI. In nucleotides, the CDR3 is TGTGCCAGCAGTGAAGGACAGGTTACTGGAAACACCATATATTTT. Translation: CASSEGQVTGNTIYF.

The chain links TRBV19 to TRBJ1-1, with unresolved D. This CDR3 is 15 amino acids long. CDR1 is LNHDA and CDR2 is SQIVND in the germline V gene (reference sequence). The V end lost 1 base, the J end lost 3 bases, and 12 bases lay between the germline ends. DNA of the CDR3: TGTGCCAGTAGTATAGCCCCCCCGGGTGACACTGAAGCTTTCTTT. This sequence encodes CASSIAPPGDTEAFF.

The chain joins TRBV4-3 to TRBJ2-7; the D is unclear. The CDR3 runs 11 residues. Trimming cost V 0 bases and J 11 bases, with 8 bases left between them. Germline assignment: CDR1 LGHNA and CDR2 YSLEER. The CDR3 reads CASSQECLEYF. CDR3 in DNA: TGCGCCAGCAGCCAAGAGTGTCTGGAGTACTTC.

The V and J genes are TRBV24-1 and TRBJ2-3, with 9 bases identical to TRBD1. CDR3 length equals 15 residues. Trimming at V came to 3 bases and at J to 7 bases, leaving 7 bases not matched to a gene. From germline, CDR1 is KGHDR and CDR2 SFDVKD. The CDR3: CATSDQGQGANTQYF. The CDR3, as DNA: TGTGCCACCAGTGATCAGGGACAGGGAGCGAATACGCAGTATTTT.

The chain uses TRBV25-1 and TRBJ2-3; TRBD2 matches at 9 bases. The length of the CDR3 is 15 residues. Germline loops: CDR1 MGHDK, CDR2 SYGVNS. The J segment lost 11 bases and the V segment lost 3 bases, leaving 12 bases of the junction unmatched. CDR3 in amino acids: CASSDWVAGVGEQYF. CDR3 DNA: TGTGCCAGCAGTGATTGGGTAGCGGGAGTCGGTGAGCAGTATTTT. The full variable domain, rest sourced from reference TRBV25-1 and TRBJ2-3, is EADIYQTPRYLVIGTGKKITLECSQTMGHDKMYWYQQDPGMELHLIHYSYGVNSTEKGDLSSESTVSRIRTEHFPLTLESARPSHTSQYLCASSDWVAGVGEQYFGPGTRLTVL.

This chain connects TRBV15 to TRBJ1-1; the match to TRBD1 covers 7 bases. From germline, CDR1 is LNHNV and CDR2 YYDKDF (reference sequence). The CDR3 consists of 16 residues. The ends lost 1 base at V and 2 bases at J; junction bases unmatched: 7. CDR3 bases: TGTGCCACCAGCAGAGGCCCGGACAGGCGAAACACTGAAGCTTTCTTT. Translation gives CATSRGPDRRNTEAFF.

This clonotype was detected many times. The rearrangement uses TRBV20-1 and TRBJ1-2, with no clear D. Trimming removed 7 bases at V and 1 base at J, with 16 bases between. This CDR3 spans 14 amino acids. Looked up from germline, CDR1 is DFQATT and CDR2 is SNEGSKA (reference sequence). Here the CDR3 DNA reads TGCAGTGTACCCGACGAGGGAAATAACTATGGCTACACCTTC. It codes for CSVPDEGNNYGYTF.

This clonotype was seen many times. The rearrangement links TRBV7-7 to TRBJ2-7; D is possibly TRBD1 (5 bases). The CDR3 consists of 13 residues. V was trimmed by 4 bases and J by 3 bases, leaving 10 bases between them. Germline values: CDR1 SSHAT, CDR2 FNYEAQ (reference sequence). Here the CDR3 reads CASSSNGHYEQYF. The CDR3, as DNA: TGTGCCAGCAGCTCCAACGGACACTACGAGCAGTACTTC.

This rearrangement joins TRBV25-1 to TRBJ2-1; D ambiguous. The germline V gene encodes CDR1 MGHDK and CDR2 SYGVNS. V lost 2 bases and J 0 bases, leaving 14 bases between the germline ends. CDR3 length equals 17 residues. The CDR3 DNA reads as TGTGCCAGCAGTGAAGATACCGGCACCGTCTCCTACAATGAGCAGTTCTTC. Amino acid sequence: CASSEDTGTVSYNEQFF. Supplemented by reference TRBV25-1 and TRBJ2-1, the full variable domain reads EADIYQTPRYLVIGTGKKITLECSQTMGHDKMYWYQQDPGMELHLIHYSYGVNSTEKGDLSSESTVSRIRTEHFPLTLESARPSHTSQYLCASSEDTGTVSYNEQFFGPGTRLTVL.

As regards this clonotype: The junction departs from the called germline gene at one end, perhaps through a read error. The rearrangement joins TRBV24-1 to TRBJ2-7, with D unclear. The CDR3 consists of 16 residues. The germline CDR1 and CDR2 sequences are KGHDR and SFDVKD. This chain's CDR3 is CASSYKLIKAPYEQYF. The CDR3 DNA sequence: TGTGCCAGCAGTTACAAGCTCATCAAAGCCCCCTACGAGCAGTACTTC.

This clonotype was observed at least ten times. The V and J genes are TRBV12-3 or TRBV12-4 and TRBJ1-2; weak D call: TRBD1 (5 bases). V lost 5 bases and J 7 bases, leaving 14 bases between the germline ends. This CDR3 has 13 residues. CDR3 in amino acids: CASSPSRVAGYTF. The DNA of the CDR3 is TGTGCCAGCAGTCCCAGCAGGGTTGCTGGCTACACCTTC.

To note about this clonotype: Mismatch with germline at one junction end may stem from a read error. The gene calls are TRBV10-3 and TRBJ2-7, with 10 bases fitting TRBD1. This CDR3 spans 11 amino acids. The V gene's germline CDR1 is ENHRY and CDR2 SYGVKD. The CDR3 is CATGQGYVQYF. Here the CDR3 DNA reads TGTGCCACGGGACAGGGGTACGTGCAGTACTTC.

This clonotype was detected only once. V usage is TRBV2 and J usage is TRBJ1-1; the D gene is possibly TRBD1 (5 bases). Germline CDR1 and CDR2: SNHLY and FYNNEI. This CDR3 is built from 14 residues. Trimming took off 6 bases at V and 1 base at J, with 12 bases between the two ends. The CDR3 here is CASSRGRRNTEAFF. The DNA of the CDR3 is TGTGCCAGCAGCCGGGGACGGAGGAACACTGAAGCTTTCTTT. Combining the CDR3 with reference TRBV2 and TRBJ1-1 gives the whole variable domain EPEVTQTPSHQVTQMGQEVILRCVPISNHLYFYWYRQILGQKVEFLVSFYNNEISEKSEIFDDQFSVERPDGSNFTLKIRSTKLEDSAMYFCASSRGRRNTEAFFGQGTRLTVV.

This clonotype has at least ten counts. The chain joins TRBV7-9 to TRBJ1-1, with D tentatively TRBD1 (5 bases). Trimming stripped 5 bases from V and 0 bases from J, with 10 bases between. This CDR3 has 14 amino acids. CDR1 is SEHNR, CDR2 FQNEAQ, per germline (reference sequence). CDR3 DNA: TGTGCCAGCAGCCGGGACCAAATGAACACTGAAGCTTTCTTT. Amino acids: CASSRDQMNTEAFF.